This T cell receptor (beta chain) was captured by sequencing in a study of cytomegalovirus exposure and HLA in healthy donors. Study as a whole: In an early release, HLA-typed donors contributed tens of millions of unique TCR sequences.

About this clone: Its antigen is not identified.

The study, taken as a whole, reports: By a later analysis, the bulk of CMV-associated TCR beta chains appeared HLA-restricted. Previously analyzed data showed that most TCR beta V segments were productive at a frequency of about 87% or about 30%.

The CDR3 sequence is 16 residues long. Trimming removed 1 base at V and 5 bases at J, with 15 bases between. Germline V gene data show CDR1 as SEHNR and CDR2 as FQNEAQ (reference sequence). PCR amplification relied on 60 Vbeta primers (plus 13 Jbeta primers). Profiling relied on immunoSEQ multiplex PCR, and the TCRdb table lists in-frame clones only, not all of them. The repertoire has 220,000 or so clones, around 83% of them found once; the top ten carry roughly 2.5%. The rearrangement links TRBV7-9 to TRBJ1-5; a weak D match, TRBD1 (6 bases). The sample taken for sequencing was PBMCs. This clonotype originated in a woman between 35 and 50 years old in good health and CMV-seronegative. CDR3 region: CASSLGGGGTDQPQHF. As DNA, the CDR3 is TGTGCCAGCAGCTTAGGAGGGGGAGGGACCGATCAGCCCCAGCATTTT.